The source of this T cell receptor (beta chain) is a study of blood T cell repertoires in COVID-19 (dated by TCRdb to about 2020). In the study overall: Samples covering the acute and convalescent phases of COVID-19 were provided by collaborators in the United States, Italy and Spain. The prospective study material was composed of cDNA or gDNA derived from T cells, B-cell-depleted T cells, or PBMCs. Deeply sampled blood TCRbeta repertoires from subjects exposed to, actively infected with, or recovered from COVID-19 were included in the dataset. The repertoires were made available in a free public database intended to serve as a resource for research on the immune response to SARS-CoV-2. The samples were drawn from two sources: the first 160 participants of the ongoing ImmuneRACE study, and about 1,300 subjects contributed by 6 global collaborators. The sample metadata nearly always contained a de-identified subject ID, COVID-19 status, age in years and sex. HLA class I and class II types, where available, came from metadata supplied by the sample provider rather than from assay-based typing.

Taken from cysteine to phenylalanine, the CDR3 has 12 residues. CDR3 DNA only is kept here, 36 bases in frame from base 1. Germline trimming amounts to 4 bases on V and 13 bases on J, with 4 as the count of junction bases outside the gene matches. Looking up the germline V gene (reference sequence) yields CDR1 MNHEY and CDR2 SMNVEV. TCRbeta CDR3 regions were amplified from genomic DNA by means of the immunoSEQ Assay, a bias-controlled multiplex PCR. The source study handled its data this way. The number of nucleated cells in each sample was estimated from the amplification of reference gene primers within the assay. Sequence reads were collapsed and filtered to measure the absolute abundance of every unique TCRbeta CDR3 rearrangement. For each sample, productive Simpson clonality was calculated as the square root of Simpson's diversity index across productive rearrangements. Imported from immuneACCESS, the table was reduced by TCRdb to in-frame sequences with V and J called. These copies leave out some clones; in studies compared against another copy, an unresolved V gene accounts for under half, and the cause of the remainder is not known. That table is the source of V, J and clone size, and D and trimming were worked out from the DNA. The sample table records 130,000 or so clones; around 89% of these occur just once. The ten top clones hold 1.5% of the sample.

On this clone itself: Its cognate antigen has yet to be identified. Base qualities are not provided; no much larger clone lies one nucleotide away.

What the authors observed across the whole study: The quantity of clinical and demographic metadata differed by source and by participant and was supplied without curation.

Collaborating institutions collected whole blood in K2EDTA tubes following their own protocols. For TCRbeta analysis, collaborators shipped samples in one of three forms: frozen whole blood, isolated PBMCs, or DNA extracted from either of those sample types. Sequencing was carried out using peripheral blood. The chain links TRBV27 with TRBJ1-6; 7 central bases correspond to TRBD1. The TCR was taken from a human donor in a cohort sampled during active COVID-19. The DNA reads TGTGCCAGCAGTTCGACAGGGAGGCCCCTCCACTTT. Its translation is CASSSTGRPLHF.